Listed below are T cell receptor beta chains from one sample, sequenced in a study of technical replicates of blood from a handful of donors. TCRdb keeps only in-frame clones here, not all; method: immunoSEQ multiplex PCR. The sample has around 97,000 clones, 95% to 97% seen once. Sequences were obtained from T cells isolated from PBMCs. These receptors originate from a human donor in good health. Both conserved end residues are part of each CDR3. Each record gives: J gene, V gene, CDR3 protein.

TRBJ2-7 TRBV2 CASRENEQYF
TRBJ2-7 TRBV29-1 CSVGGQGAYEQYF
TRBJ2-3 TRBV18 CASSPTSSTDTQYF
TRBJ1-5 TRBV7-9 CASSLSNSGQPQHF
TRBJ2-2 TRBV27 CASSLTGRANTGELFF
TRBJ2-5 TRBV7-3 CASSLVGSQETQYF
TRBJ1-4 TRBV6-5 CASERTGEKLFF
TRBJ2-3 TRBV4-3 CASSQGFTGSRNAATDTQYF
TRBJ2-2 TRBV19 CASSIWGANTGELFF
TRBJ2-1 TRBV7-9 CASSQAGVIYNEQFF
TRBJ1-2 TRBV6-1 CASSDGQTASGRTF
TRBJ2-5 TRBV10-3 CATSTGGGETQYF
TRBJ2-1 TRBV7-8 CASFLAGGHEQFF
TRBJ2-5 TRBV7-9 CASSPAGQETQYF
TRBJ1-1 TRBV6-5 CASSQGTGRTEAFF
TRBJ2-1 TRBV7-2 CASSSPVIRSGLPNNEQFF
TRBJ2-5 TRBV5-4 CASSSNTHPTSSETQYF
TRBJ2-1 TRBV5-1 CASSLVGLAGYNEQFF